This TCR beta chain was sequenced for a study of blood T cell repertoires in COVID-19. Study details: The analysed material was cDNA or gDNA that came from T cells, B-cell-depleted T cells, or PBMCs.

Repertoires were generated with immunoSEQ multiplex PCR, while TCRdb's copy carries only in-frame clones and drops some. The repertoire has approximately 140,000 clones, more than 60% of them found once; the top ten carry approximately 14%. CDR3 size: 11 residues. Trimming removed 5 bases at V and 3 bases at J, with 7 bases between. Germline V CDR1 and CDR2: DFQATT, SNEGSKA (reference sequence). What was sequenced was peripheral blood. The chain couples TRBV20-1 to TRBJ1-1; D call uncertain. The TCR was taken from a man older than 75 with acute or convalescent COVID-19. The CDR3 DNA follows: TGCAGTGCTGTCCGGGACACTGAAGCTTTCTTT. It yields the protein CSAVRDTEAFF.